Listed below are T cell receptor beta chains from one sample, sequenced in a study of radiotherapy plus CTLA-4 blockade in lung cancer. Sequencing used immunoSEQ multiplex PCR; TCRdb keeps in-frame clones, though not all of them. Counted here are about 88,000 clones, 72% occurring once; the ten biggest clones make up around an eighth. The sample here was peripheral blood, taken from a patient treated with radiotherapy plus ipilimumab. These receptor sequences come from a human donor with non-small cell lung cancer that progressed on radiotherapy plus ipilimumab. CDR3s include the opening cysteine and the closing phenylalanine or tryptophan. D genes are given only for firm matches. Size is omitted from some rows. Given values are once, few, many or a class for expanded clones.

J	D	size	V	DNA	CDR3
TRBJ1-4	.	.	TRBV6-1	TGTGCCAGCAGGTGGCAGGGGAGTGGAAAACTGTTTTTT	CASRWQGSGKLFF
TRBJ1-2	.	.	TRBV28	TGTGCCAGCAGTACCCTCATAAGCGGCTACACCTTC	CASSTLISGYTF
TRBJ2-3	.	once	TRBV28	TGTGCCAGCAGAGTCCTCTCGGCAGTAGGCACAGATACGCAGTATTTT	CASRVLSAVGTDTQYF
TRBJ2-1	TRBD2	.	TRBV18	TGTGCCAGCTCAGATTTCGGACTAGCGGGCGGAGGCAGCTACAATGAGCAGTTCTTC	CASSDFGLAGGGSYNEQFF
TRBJ2-5	TRBD2	.	TRBV9	TGTGCCAGCAGCGTAGGTGGCGGGGGGCAAGAGACCCAGTACTTC	CASSVGGGGQETQYF
TRBJ1-5	.	few	TRBV10-3	TGTGCCATCAGTGAAGGGCAGGGCAATCAGCCCCAGCATTTT	CAISEGQGNQPQHF
TRBJ2-2	TRBD1	.	TRBV6-1	TGTGCCAGCAGTGAAATCGGGACAGGGGCGAACGGGGAGCTGTTTTTT	CASSEIGTGANGELFF
TRBJ1-5	.	.	TRBV4-2	TGTGCCAGCAGCCAAGGGGGGGCGGGGGATCAGCCCCAGCATTTT	CASSQGGAGDQPQHF
TRBJ2-1	.	once	TRBV2	TGTGCCAGCTCCACTAACAATGAGCAGTTCTTC	CASSTNNEQFF
TRBJ2-7	.	few	TRBV9	TGTGCCAGCAGCGTAGCTCCGGGGAGGGAGCAGTACTTC	CASSVAPGREQYF
TRBJ2-2	TRBD2	.	TRBV11-2	TGTGCCAGCAGCCTTAGATCCGCTAGCGGGGTGGGGGAGCTGTTTTTT	CASSLRSASGVGELFF
TRBJ1-1	.	.	TRBV7-2	TGTGCCAGCAGCTTATATTCGATCGGGACACACATGAACACTGAAGCTTTCTTT	CASSLYSIGTHMNTEAFF
TRBJ1-3	TRBD1	.	TRBV7-2	TGTGCCAGCAGTTTGGGGCCCACAGGGGCCGGAAACACCATATATTTT	CASSLGPTGAGNTIYF
TRBJ1-1	.	.	TRBV5-1	TGCGCCAGCAGCTTGGGTAGGGGTGACACTGAAGCTTTCTTT	CASSLGRGDTEAFF
TRBJ2-7	TRBD1	.	TRBV7-9	TGTGCCAGCAGCTCACCGGGACAGCTAAGCTCCTACGAGCAGTACTTC	CASSSPGQLSSYEQYF
TRBJ1-5	.	.	TRBV4-2	TGTGCCAGCAGCCAAGGCGGAGCGAATAGCAATCAGCCCCAGCATTTT	CASSQGGANSNQPQHF
TRBJ1-1	.	.	TRBV9	TGTGCCAGCAGCGGAAACTGGGGCAGCTACACTGAAGCTTTCTTT	CASSGNWGSYTEAFF
TRBJ1-2	.	.	TRBV2	.	CASSSSGQAFYGYTF
TRBJ1-1	TRBD1	.	TRBV6-1	TGTGCCAGCACTTTGACAGGGGGTAACACTGAAGCTTTCTTT	CASTLTGGNTEAFF
TRBJ1-4	TRBD1	few	TRBV5-4	TGTGCCAGCAGCCTGGAGAGGACAGGGAAAGGTGAAAAACTGTTTTTT	CASSLERTGKGEKLFF
TRBJ1-2	.	few	TRBV7-8	TGTGCCAGCAGCTTAGCGACTCAGGAAGCTAACTATGGCTACACCTTC	CASSLATQEANYGYTF
TRBJ2-3	TRBD2	.	TRBV9	TGTGCCAGCAGCGTAGCTGCGGGGGGGACGACAGATACGCAGTATTTT	CASSVAAGGTTDTQYF
TRBJ2-1	TRBD2	.	TRBV28	TGTGCCAGCAGTTGGACTAGGTGGAATAATGAGCAGTTCTTC	CASSWTRWNNEQFF
TRBJ2-1	TRBD2	.	TRBV9	TGTGCCAGCAGCGCCCTCGGGACTAGCGGGAGGTACAATGAGCAGTTCTTC	CASSALGTSGRYNEQFF
TRBJ2-1	.	.	TRBV7-9	TGTGCCAGCAGCCCAACCCCGTTATACAATGAGCAGTTCTTC	CASSPTPLYNEQFF
TRBJ2-7	.	.	TRBV18	TGTGCCAGCTCACCTCCGACAGGATCGAAGCAGTACTTC	CASSPPTGSKQYF
TRBJ1-2	.	few	TRBV6-6	TGTGCCAGCAGCGACGGAGGAGGGAATGGCTACACCTTC	CASSDGGGNGYTF
TRBJ1-2	TRBD1	.	TRBV7-9	TGTGCCAGCAGCTTAAGGGCAGGGGGTGGCTACACCTTC	CASSLRAGGGYTF
TRBJ2-5	.	.	TRBV6-5	TGTGCCAGCAGCCCTATACTCCAAGAGACCCAGTACTTC	CASSPILQETQYF
TRBJ2-1	TRBD2	.	TRBV7-2	TGTGCCAGCAGCTTAGCGGGGGGGAGGTTCGATGAGCAGTTCTTC	CASSLAGGRFDEQFF
TRBJ1-6	.	few	TRBV19	TGTGCCAGTACCCGGGCCTACGGGAATTCACCCCTCCACTTT	CASTRAYGNSPLHF
TRBJ1-1	TRBD1	.	TRBV2	TGTGCCAGCAGGGCCGGGACAGGGGGCGCGAACACTGAAGCTTTCTTT	CASRAGTGGANTEAFF
TRBJ2-4	TRBD1	.	TRBV2	TGTGCCAGCAGTGAAGCGTCGGGCAGGGGGAACATTCAGTACTTC	CASSEASGRGNIQYF
TRBJ2-6	.	.	TRBV27	TGTGCCAGCAGTTTTGGGGGAATAACTACTGGGGCCAACGTCCTGACTTTC	CASSFGGITTGANVLTF
TRBJ2-2	.	.	TRBV5-8	TGTGCCAGCAGCTTGGGAGGTTCCACCGGGGAGCTGTTTTTT	CASSLGGSTGELFF
TRBJ2-7	.	.	TRBV4-2	TGTGCCAGCAGCCAAGAGCTCGCGACTCACAGCTCCTACGAGCAGTACTTC	CASSQELATHSSYEQYF
TRBJ1-5	.	.	TRBV28	TGTGCCAGCAGTTTCCAGGGGACTCAGCCCCAGCATTTT	CASSFQGTQPQHF